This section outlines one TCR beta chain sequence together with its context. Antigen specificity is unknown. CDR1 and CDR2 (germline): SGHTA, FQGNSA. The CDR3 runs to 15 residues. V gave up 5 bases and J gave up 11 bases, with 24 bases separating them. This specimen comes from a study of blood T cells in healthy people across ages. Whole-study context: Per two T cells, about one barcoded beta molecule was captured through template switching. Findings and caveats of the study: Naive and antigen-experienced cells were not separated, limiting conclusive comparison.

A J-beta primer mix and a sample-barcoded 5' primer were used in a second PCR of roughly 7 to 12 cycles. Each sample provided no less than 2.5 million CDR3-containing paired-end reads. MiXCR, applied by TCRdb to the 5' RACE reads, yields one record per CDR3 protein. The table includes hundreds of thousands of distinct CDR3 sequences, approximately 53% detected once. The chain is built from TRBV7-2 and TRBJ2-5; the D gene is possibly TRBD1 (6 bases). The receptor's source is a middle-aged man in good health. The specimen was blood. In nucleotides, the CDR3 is TGTGCCAGCAGCAGACGACAGGCCTCCTACAATGAGCAGTACTTC. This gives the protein CASSRRQASYNEQYF.